One and the same sample provided the 17 T cell receptor beta chains below, sequenced in a study of control samples from healthy donors and cancer patients. Generated by immunoSEQ multiplex PCR, the TCRdb table keeps only in-frame clones and is missing some. Of tens of thousands of clones in the sample, around 92% are singletons; the top ten hold approximately 16%. What was sequenced was blood. The receptors shown here come from a man in his fifties or sixties in good health.

CDR3 region: CASTDRAQPQHF. The CDR3 coding sequence is TGTGCCAGCACCGACCGCGCTCAGCCCCAGCATTTT. The rearrangement joins TRBV2 to TRBJ1-5; D unresolved. The CDR3 covers 12 residues. Germline V gives CDR1 SNHLY, CDR2 FYNNEI. Deletions cut 7 bases from V and 6 bases from J, with 10 bases between.

This rearrangement joins TRBV6-5 to TRBJ2-2, with D tentatively TRBD1 (6 bases). Deletions cut 7 bases from V and 8 bases from J, with 14 bases between. Per the germline V gene, CDR1 is MNHEY and CDR2 is SVGAGI. The CDR3 consists of 13 residues. The CDR3 coding sequence is TGTGCCAGCAAGTGGCTAGGGGGTGGGGAGCTGTTTTTT. It specifies CASKWLGGGELFF.

The CDR3, as DNA: TGTGCCAGCAGTCCAGACAGGGGGAGGAACTCACCCCTCCACTTT. Residues: CASSPDRGRNSPLHF. The chain recombines TRBV27 with TRBJ1-6, with 9 bases identical to TRBD1. Looked up from germline, CDR1 is MNHEY and CDR2 is SMNVEV (reference sequence). Trimming took 5 bases from V and 10 from J; bases not matched to a gene: 9. This CDR3 has 15 residues.

This chain connects TRBV6-6 to TRBJ1-2; TRBD1 matches 9 bases. CDR3 length: 15 residues. Germline trimming cut 4 bases from V and 6 bases from J; bases unmatched to any gene: 9. Germline loops: CDR1 MNHNY, CDR2 SVGAGI (reference sequence). The DNA for the CDR3 is TGTGCCAGCAGTTTTTCTCCGGGACAGGGCAATGGCTACACCTTC. This sequence encodes CASSFSPGQGNGYTF.

CDR3 amino acids: CASSLTGTDEKLFF. CDR3 bases: TGTGCCAGCAGCCTGACAGGGACAGATGAAAAACTGTTTTTT. The gene calls are TRBV4-2 and TRBJ1-4; 7 bases align to TRBD1. The CDR3 runs 14 residues. J was trimmed by 6 bases and V by 4 bases; bases with no gene match: 5. CDR1 is LGHNA and CDR2 is YNFKEQ in the germline V gene.

The chain joins TRBV11-2 to TRBJ2-7; 9 nucleotides align to TRBD1. Germline loops: CDR1 SGHAT, CDR2 FQNNGV. The CDR3 loop spans 15 amino acids. With V trimmed by 1 base and J by 3 bases, 4 bases remained unmatched. CDR3 loop: CASSLAGQGNYEQYF. The CDR3 DNA follows: TGTGCCAGCAGCTTAGCGGGACAGGGTAACTACGAGCAGTACTTC.

The rearrangement joins TRBV7-9 to TRBJ2-1; possible D gene TRBD1, 6 bases. CDR3 length equals 10 residues. The V and J ends lost 11 bases and 6 bases respectively, with 8 bases between them. Per germline, CDR1 SEHNR and CDR2 FQNEAQ (reference sequence). CDR3 sequence reads: CASGVNEQFF. CDR3 DNA: TGTGCCTCAGGGGTCAATGAGCAGTTCTTC. Drawing the rest from reference TRBV7-9 and TRBJ2-1, the complete variable domain is DTGVSQNPRHKITKRGQNVTFRCDPISEHNRLYWYRQTLGQGPEFLTYFQNEAQLEKSRLLSDRFSAERPKGSFSTLEIQRTEQGDSAMYLCASGVNEQFFGPGTRLTVL.

This clone occurred once. The chain's CDR3 is CASSSWTTSFTSQQFF. CDR3 DNA: TGTGCCAGCAGCTCCTGGACAACTAGCTTTACAAGTCAGCAGTTCTTC. This chain links TRBV7-2 with TRBJ2-1, with D perhaps matching TRBD2 (6 bases). Germline V gene sequence: CDR1 SGHTA, CDR2 FQGNSA. This CDR3 is built from 16 residues. The V and J ends lost 4 bases and 11 bases respectively, with 24 bases between them.

Turning to this clone: Other DNA sequences in this specimen translate into the identical CDR3. The V gene is TRBV19, the J gene TRBJ2-5, with D possibly matching TRBD2 (6 bases). This CDR3 comprises 15 residues. Deletions cut 7 bases from V and 2 bases from J, with 17 bases between. Germline V gives CDR1 LNHDA, CDR2 SQIVND (reference sequence). The CDR3 is CASKYGIGGQETQYF. The CDR3 nucleotides are TGTGCCAGTAAATACGGGATTGGGGGGCAAGAGACCCAGTACTTC.

V and J are TRBV9 and TRBJ1-6; D might be TRBD1 (6 bases). The ends were cut back, 4 bases at V and 4 bases at J, with 18 bases in the middle. The CDR3 is 17 residues long. Germline CDR1 reads SGDLS; CDR2 reads YYNGEE. The CDR3 protein is CASSPTSGAAYNSPLHF. In DNA, the CDR3 is TGTGCCAGCAGCCCGACTTCAGGGGCCGCTTATAATTCACCCCTCCACTTT.

This chain joins TRBV27 and TRBJ2-5; D is unresolved. The length of the CDR3 is 12 residues. V was shortened by 2 bases and J by 4 bases, with 5 bases between the two germline ends. Germline V gene lookup returns CDR1 MNHEY and CDR2 SMNVEV (reference sequence). The DNA for the CDR3 is TGTGCCAGCAGTTTACGCGGAGAGACCCAGTACTTC. Amino acids: CASSLRGETQYF.

The chain is built from TRBV28 and TRBJ1-5, with 8 bases identical to TRBD1. V was clipped by 0 bases and J by 11 bases; unmatched bases: 9. Germline CDR1 and CDR2: MDHEN and SYDVKM. The CDR3 covers 15 residues. This chain's CDR3 is CASSLWGTGESAQHF. In nucleotides, the CDR3 is TGTGCCAGCAGTTTATGGGGGACAGGAGAATCAGCCCAGCATTTT.

This clone was recorded once. CDR3: CASSGSVNQPQHF. In DNA form, the CDR3 reads TGTGCTAGTTCAGGATCAGTAAATCAGCCCCAGCATTTT. This chain links TRBV12-5 with TRBJ1-5; D gene uncertain. The CDR3 totals 13 residues. Looked up from germline, CDR1 is LGHNT and CDR2 is FRNRAP. V lost 8 bases and J lost 4, with 12 bases in between.

The V gene is TRBV7-8, the J gene TRBJ2-7; D is unclear. The V and J ends lost 0 bases and 6 bases respectively, with 6 bases between them. From germline, CDR1 is SGHVS and CDR2 FQNEAQ. The CDR3 is 12 residues long. The CDR3 coding sequence is TGTGCCAGCAGCTTAGCGGGGATCGAGCAGTACTTC. This sequence encodes CASSLAGIEQYF.

This sequence joins TRBV18 and TRBJ2-6; 7 positions match TRBD2. V lost 6 bases and J lost 1; bases outside the gene matches: 3. Germline-derived CDR1 and CDR2 are KGHSH and LQKENI. CDR3 length: 15 residues. CDR3: CASSDGGSGANVLTF. CDR3 DNA sequence: TGTGCCAGCTCTGACGGGGGGTCTGGGGCCAACGTCCTGACTTTC.

This clone was counted once. The chain is built from TRBV7-2 and TRBJ2-3; D is perhaps TRBD1 (7 bases). CDR3 length equals 16 residues. With 3 bases removed from V and 3 bases from J, the gap between germline ends came to 16 bases. Germline CDR1 is SGHTA and CDR2 is FQGNSA. The CDR3 DNA reads TGTGCCAGCAGCTTTTTAGGGGGCCGGGGGACAGATACGCAGTATTTT. Amino acids: CASSFLGGRGTDTQYF.

The V call is TRBV7-9, the J call TRBJ1-5; D is perhaps TRBD1 (5 bases). CDR3 length: 12 amino acids. V lost 4 bases to trimming and J lost 9 bases, with 10 bases between them. Germline V gene data show CDR1 as SEHNR and CDR2 as FQNEAQ (reference sequence). The CDR3 coding sequence is TGTGCCAGCAGCTCTTGGGGGGGGCCCCAGCATTTT. This translates into CASSSWGGPQHF.